This TCR beta chain was documented in a study of blood T cell repertoires in COVID-19. Germline V gene lookup returns CDR1 LNHDA and CDR2 SQIVND (reference sequence). Trimming removed 3 bases at V and 2 bases at J, with 8 bases between. The CDR3 contains 14 residues. About this clone itself: The same CDR3 arises from other DNA sequences in this sample as well.

Libraries were prepared by immunoSEQ multiplex PCR; TCRdb keeps only in-frame clonotypes and omits some of them. The sample contains 130,000 or so clones, 75% to 90% of which appear only once. Specimen: PBMCs or T cells enriched from blood (not recorded which). The genes are TRBV19 and TRBJ1-5; D gene uncertain. This receptor was taken from a man between 25 and 39 years old who had recovered from COVID-19. The CDR3 bases are TGTGCCAGTAGTATCAGGCAGGGCAATCAGCCCCAGCATTTT. This translates into CASSIRQGNQPQHF.